A selection of T cell receptor beta chains follows, all from one sample in a study of PD-L1 blockade in urothelial cancer. Method: immunoSEQ multiplex PCR; TCRdb's copy keeps in-frame clones and lacks some. The table has about 80,000 clones, around 90% seen once. The sample consisted of PBMCs, taken around atezolizumab (anti-PD-L1) treatment. The receptors here all came from a woman in her seventies with urothelial cancer. Both conserved end residues are part of each CDR3. D genes are given only for firm matches. Size tells how often a clone was seen (once, few, many) or the class of an expanded clone, and some rows leave it out.

TRBV27	-	TRBJ2-2	-	CASSASFGTENTGELFF	TGTGCCAGCAGTGCCTCCTTTGGGACTGAGAACACCGGGGAGCTGTTTTTT
TRBV30	-	TRBJ2-5	-	CAWRTRPGETQYF	TGTGCCTGGAGGACCAGACCAGGGGAGACCCAGTACTTC
TRBV7-8	-	TRBJ1-2	TRBD1	CASSLEVWDRKWSGGYTF	TGTGCCAGCAGCTTAGAAGTCTGGGACAGAAAATGGTCGGGTGGCTACACCTTC
TRBV7-2	-	TRBJ2-7	TRBD1	CASSPGQGAYEQYF	TGTGCCAGCAGTCCAGGACAGGGGGCTTACGAGCAGTACTTC
TRBV28	-	TRBJ2-1	-	CASSLFPEGAYNEQFF	TGTGCCAGCAGTTTATTTCCAGAGGGGGCCTACAATGAGCAGTTCTTC
TRBV27	-	TRBJ1-1	TRBD1	CASSRGTGWTEAFF	TGTGCCAGCAGCCGTGGGACAGGTTGGACTGAAGCTTTCTTT
TRBV4-1	-	TRBJ2-7	-	CASSQDPRSYEQYF	TGCGCCAGCAGCCAAGACCCTCGCTCCTACGAGCAGTACTTC
TRBV5-1	once	TRBJ2-7	-	CASSTGYYEQYF	TGCGCCAGCAGTACAGGTTACTACGAGCAGTACTTC
TRBV7-2	-	TRBJ2-3	TRBD2	CASSLSSGRINTQYF	TGTGCCAGCAGCCTATCTAGCGGGAGGATAAATACGCAGTATTTT
TRBV28	-	TRBJ2-5	-	CASSPMATGQETQYF	TGTGCCAGCAGTCCAATGGCGACAGGTCAAGAGACCCAGTACTTC
TRBV5-1	-	TRBJ1-1	-	CASSLAQTGTTEAFF	TGCGCCAGCAGCTTGGCCCAGACAGGAACCACTGAAGCTTTCTTT
TRBV7-2	-	TRBJ2-7	-	CASSGGTIYEQYF	TGTGCCAGCAGCGGGGGGACGATCTACGAGCAGTACTTC
TRBV29-1	-	TRBJ1-5	-	CSASWGQNQPQHF	TGCAGCGCGTCTTGGGGACAAAATCAGCCCCAGCATTTT
TRBV11-2	-	TRBJ1-1	-	CASSPGVDTEAFF	TGTGCCAGCAGCCCAGGGGTGGACACTGAAGCTTTCTTT
TRBV5-1	-	TRBJ2-5	TRBD2	CASSLASGGETQYF	TGCGCCAGCAGCTTGGCTAGCGGGGGTGAGACCCAGTACTTC
TRBV11-2	-	TRBJ2-1	-	CASSLDLARSYNEQFF	TGTGCCAGCAGCTTAGATCTAGCTAGGTCCTACAATGAGCAGTTCTTC
TRBV11-2	-	TRBJ2-2	-	CASSPRTNTGELFF	TGTGCCAGCAGTCCTCGTACTAACACCGGGGAGCTGTTTTTT
TRBV10-2	-	TRBJ2-5	-	CASSEVVGGPSETQYF	TGCGCCAGCAGTGAGGTAGTGGGGGGACCATCAGAGACCCAGTACTTC
TRBV5-4	-	TRBJ1-2	TRBD1	CASSSGQGDYGYTF	TGTGCCAGCAGCAGCGGACAGGGGGACTATGGCTACACCTTC
TRBV7-9	-	TRBJ2-3	TRBD2	CASSFAGGTDTQYF	TGTGCCAGCAGCTTTGCGGGGGGCACAGATACGCAGTATTTT
TRBV18	-	TRBJ2-7	TRBD2	CASSDSGRAREQYF	TGTGCCAGCTCAGATAGCGGGAGGGCCAGGGAGCAGTACTTC
TRBV4-1	-	TRBJ1-1	TRBD1	CASSQEPDRGYTEAFF	TGCGCCAGCAGCCAAGAACCCGACAGGGGGTACACTGAAGCTTTCTTT
TRBV6-1	-	TRBJ2-7	-	CASSVDYPYEQYF	TGTGCCAGCAGTGTCGACTATCCCTACGAGCAGTACTTC
TRBV5-6	-	TRBJ1-6	TRBD1	CASSSAGQGLSSYNSPLHF	TGTGCCAGCAGCTCGGCGGGACAGGGGCTCAGCTCCTATAATTCACCCCTCCACTTT
TRBV30	-	TRBJ2-3	TRBD1	CAWSGYPTGGRTISTDTQYF	TGTGCCTGGAGTGGATACCCGACAGGGGGGCGGACTATTAGCACAGATACGCAGTATTTT
TRBV6-1	-	TRBJ2-1	TRBD1	CASSEGRTRQGRNEQFF	TGTGCCAGCAGTGAAGGGAGAACGAGACAGGGCAGGAATGAGCAGTTCTTC
TRBV5-4	-	TRBJ1-5	-	CASSLVSQIPYSNQPQHF	TGTGCCAGCAGCTTGGTGTCGCAGATCCCATACAGCAATCAGCCCCAGCATTTT
TRBV19	-	TRBJ2-7	TRBD1	CAMGVGQGEYEQYF	TGTGCCATGGGTGTGGGACAGGGTGAATACGAGCAGTACTTC
TRBV6-1	few	TRBJ1-4	-	CASRGPTNEKLFF	TGTGCCAGCAGGGGCCCAACTAATGAAAAACTGTTTTTT
TRBV5-1	-	TRBJ2-7	TRBD1	CASSLAVTGFAAVYEQYF	TGCGCCAGCAGCTTGGCCGTGACAGGGTTTGCGGCGGTCTACGAGCAGTACTTC
TRBV28	once	TRBJ2-1	TRBD2	CASRSQGGLAGDNEQFF	TGTGCCAGCAGGTCACAGGGGGGACTAGCGGGGGACAATGAGCAGTTCTTC
TRBV4-1	-	TRBJ1-6	-	CASSQDRGFDSPLHF	TGCGCCAGCAGCCAAGATCGCGGATTTGATTCACCCCTCCACTTT
TRBV6-6	-	TRBJ1-5	-	CASSYSPGHSDQPQHF	TGTGCCAGCAGTTACTCACCAGGACACTCGGATCAGCCCCAGCATTTT
TRBV19	-	TRBJ2-3	TRBD2	CASSLSSGRSADTQYF	TGTGCCAGTAGTTTGTCTAGCGGGAGATCGGCAGATACGCAGTATTTT
TRBV28	-	TRBJ1-5	TRBD1	CASFGQGSQPQHF	TGTGCCAGTTTTGGACAGGGAAGTCAGCCCCAGCATTTT
TRBV30	-	TRBJ2-2	-	CAWSVQSPGELFF	TGTGCCTGGAGTGTACAGTCTCCCGGGGAGCTGTTTTTT
TRBV28	-	TRBJ2-7	-	CASSPGGPYEQYF	TGTGCCAGCAGCCCAGGAGGCCCCTACGAGCAGTACTTC
TRBV7-9	-	TRBJ2-2	-	CASRAGGSTGELFF	TGTGCCAGCAGAGCCGGAGGGAGCACCGGGGAGCTGTTTTTT
TRBV10-2	-	TRBJ2-1	-	CASSDHAGLLSNEQFF	TGCGCCAGCAGTGATCATGCGGGACTGCTATCCAATGAGCAGTTCTTC
TRBV9	-	TRBJ1-6	-	CASSVGEINSPLHF	TGTGCCAGCAGCGTAGGGGAGATAAATTCACCCCTCCACTTT
TRBV4-1	-	TRBJ2-7	-	CASSQFGSTVYEQYF	TGCGCCAGCAGCCAATTTGGATCGACAGTGTACGAGCAGTACTTC
TRBV6-5	-	TRBJ1-6	-	CASSYQAGNSPLHF	TGTGCCAGCAGTTACCAAGCGGGGAATTCACCCCTCCACTTT
TRBV14	-	TRBJ1-2	-	CASSHRWRAGPNYGYTF	TGTGCCAGCAGCCACAGATGGCGTGCGGGGCCGAACTATGGCTACACCTTC
TRBV6-1	once	TRBJ1-1	TRBD1	CAGKKTGVNTEAFF	TGTGCCGGTAAAAAGACAGGGGTGAACACTGAAGCTTTCTTT
TRBV5-1	few	TRBJ1-1	-	CASSLSGLNTEAFF	TGCGCCAGCAGCTTGTCAGGCCTGAACACTGAAGCTTTCTTT
TRBV6-6	-	TRBJ1-1	TRBD1	CASSYSRTGAGTEAFF	TGTGCCAGCAGTTACTCCCGGACAGGGGCTGGCACTGAAGCTTTCTTT
TRBV21-1	-	TRBJ1-5	-	CASSLGGDRVDQPQHF	TGTGCCAGCAGCCTGGGGGGGGACAGGGTGGATCAGCCCCAGCATTTT
TRBV7-9	-	TRBJ2-5	-	CASSLGGWTQETQYF	TGTGCCAGCAGCTTAGGAGGGTGGACCCAAGAGACCCAGTACTTC
TRBV19	few	TRBJ2-1	TRBD1	CASSIQGAGYNEQFF	TGTGCCAGTAGTATACAGGGGGCGGGATACAATGAGCAGTTCTTC
TRBV30	-	TRBJ2-2	TRBD2	CAWSTGLATGELFF	TGTGCCTGGAGTACCGGACTAGCGACCGGGGAGCTGTTTTTT